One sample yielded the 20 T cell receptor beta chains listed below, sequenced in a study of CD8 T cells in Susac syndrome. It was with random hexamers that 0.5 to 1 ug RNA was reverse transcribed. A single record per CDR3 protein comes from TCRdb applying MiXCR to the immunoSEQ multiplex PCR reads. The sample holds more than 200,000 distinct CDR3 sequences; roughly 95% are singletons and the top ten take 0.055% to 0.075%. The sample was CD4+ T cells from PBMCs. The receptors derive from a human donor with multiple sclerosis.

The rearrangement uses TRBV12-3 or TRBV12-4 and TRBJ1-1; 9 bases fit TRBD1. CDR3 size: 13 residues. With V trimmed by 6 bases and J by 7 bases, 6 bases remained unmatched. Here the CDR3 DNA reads TGTGCCAGCAGACAGGGGGCGCCGGGTGAAGCTTTCTTT. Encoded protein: CASRQGAPGEAFF.

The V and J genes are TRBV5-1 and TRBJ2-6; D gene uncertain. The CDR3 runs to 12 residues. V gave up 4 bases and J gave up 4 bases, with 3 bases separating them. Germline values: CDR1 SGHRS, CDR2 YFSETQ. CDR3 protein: CASSKGANVLTF. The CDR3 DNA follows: TGCGCCAGCAGCAAGGGGGCCAACGTCCTGACTTTC. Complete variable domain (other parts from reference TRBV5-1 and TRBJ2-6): KAGVTQTPRYLIKTRGQQVTLSCSPISGHRSVSWYQQTPGQGLQFLFEYFSETQRNKGNFPGRFSGRQFSNSRSEMNVSTLELGDSALYLCASSKGANVLTFGAGSRLTVL.

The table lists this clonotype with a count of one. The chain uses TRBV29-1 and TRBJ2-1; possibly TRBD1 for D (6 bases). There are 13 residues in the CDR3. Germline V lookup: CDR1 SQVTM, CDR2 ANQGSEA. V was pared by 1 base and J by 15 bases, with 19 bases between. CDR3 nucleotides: TGCAGCGTTGAAGCCCTCGACGGCACAGGGTCGTTCTTC. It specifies CSVEALDGTGSFF.

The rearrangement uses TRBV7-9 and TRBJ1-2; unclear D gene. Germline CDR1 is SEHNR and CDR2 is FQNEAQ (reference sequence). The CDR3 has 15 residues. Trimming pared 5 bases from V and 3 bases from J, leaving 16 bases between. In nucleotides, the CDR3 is TGTGCCAGCAGCCAAGTCGTGGCAGTTGACTATGGCTACACCTTC. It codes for CASSQVVAVDYGYTF.

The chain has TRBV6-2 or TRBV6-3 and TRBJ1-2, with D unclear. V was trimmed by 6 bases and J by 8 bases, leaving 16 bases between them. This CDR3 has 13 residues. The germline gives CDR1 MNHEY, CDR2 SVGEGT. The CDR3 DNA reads TGTGCCAGCAGCCCCGGATGGGCGTCCGGCTACACCTTC. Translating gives CASSPGWASGYTF.

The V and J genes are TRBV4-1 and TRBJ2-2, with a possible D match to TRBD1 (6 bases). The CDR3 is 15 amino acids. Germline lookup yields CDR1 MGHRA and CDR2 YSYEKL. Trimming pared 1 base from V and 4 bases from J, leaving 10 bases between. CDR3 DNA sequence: TGCGCCAGCAGCCAAGCCAGGGGCGGCACCGGGGAGCTGTTTTTT. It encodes CASSQARGGTGELFF.

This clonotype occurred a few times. The CDR3 DNA is TGTGCCAGCAGTCTGACAGCCAGCACAGATACGCAGTATTTT. This gives the protein CASSLTASTDTQYF. The chain links TRBV12-3 or TRBV12-4 to TRBJ2-3, with D possibly matching TRBD1 (5 bases). V gave up 5 bases and J gave up 0 bases, with 9 bases separating them. The CDR3 contains 14 residues.

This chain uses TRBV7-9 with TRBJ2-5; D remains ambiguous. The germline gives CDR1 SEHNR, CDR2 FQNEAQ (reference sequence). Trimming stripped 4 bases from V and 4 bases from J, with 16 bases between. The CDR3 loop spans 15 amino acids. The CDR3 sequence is CASSSQRSYGETQYF. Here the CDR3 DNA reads TGTGCCAGCAGCTCACAAAGGAGTTACGGAGAGACCCAGTACTTC.

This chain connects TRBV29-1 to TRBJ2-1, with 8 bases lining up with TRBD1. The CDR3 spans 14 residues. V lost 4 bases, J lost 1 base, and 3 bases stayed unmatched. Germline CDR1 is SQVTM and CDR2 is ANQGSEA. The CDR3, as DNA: TGCAGCGTTGCTAGGACAGGGTCCTACAATGAGCAGTTCTTC. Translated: CSVARTGSYNEQFF.

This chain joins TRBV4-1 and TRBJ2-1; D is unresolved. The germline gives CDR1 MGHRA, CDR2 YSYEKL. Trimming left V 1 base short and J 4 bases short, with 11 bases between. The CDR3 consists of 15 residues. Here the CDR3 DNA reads TGCGCCAGCAGCCAAGTCGGCAGAAAGTACAATGAGCAGTTCTTC. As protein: CASSQVGRKYNEQFF.

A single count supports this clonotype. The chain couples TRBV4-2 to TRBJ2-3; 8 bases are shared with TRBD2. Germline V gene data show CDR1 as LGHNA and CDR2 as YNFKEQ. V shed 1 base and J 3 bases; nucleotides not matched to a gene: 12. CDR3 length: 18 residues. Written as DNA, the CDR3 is TGTGCCAGCAGCCAAGGAGGCCGGGGGGGCCTTGGAACAGATACGCAGTATTTT. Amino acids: CASSQGGRGGLGTDTQYF.

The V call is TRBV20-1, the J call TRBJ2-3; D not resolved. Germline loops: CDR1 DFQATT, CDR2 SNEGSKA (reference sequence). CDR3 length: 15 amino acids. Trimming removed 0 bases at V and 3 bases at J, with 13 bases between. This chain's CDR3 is CSARDDPSRTDTQYF. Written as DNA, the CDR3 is TGCAGTGCTAGAGATGACCCCTCTAGGACAGATACGCAGTATTTT.

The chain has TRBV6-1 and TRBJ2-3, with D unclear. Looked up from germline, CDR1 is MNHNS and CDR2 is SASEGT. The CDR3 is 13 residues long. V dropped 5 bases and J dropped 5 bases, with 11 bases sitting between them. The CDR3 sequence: CASSPPGQDTQYF. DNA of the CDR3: TGTGCCAGCAGTCCCCCCGGGCAAGATACGCAGTATTTT.

CDR3: CASREQGPAYEQYF. The CDR3 DNA sequence: TGTGCCAGCAGAGAACAGGGTCCGGCGTACGAGCAGTACTTC. The chain carries TRBV2 and TRBJ2-7, with D perhaps TRBD1 (6 bases). Per germline, CDR1 SNHLY and CDR2 FYNNEI. V was shortened by 6 bases and J by 4 bases, with 16 bases between the two germline ends. The CDR3 runs to 14 residues.

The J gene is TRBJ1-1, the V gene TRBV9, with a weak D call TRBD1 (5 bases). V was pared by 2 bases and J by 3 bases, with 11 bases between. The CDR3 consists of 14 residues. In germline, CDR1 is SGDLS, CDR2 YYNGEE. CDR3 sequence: CASSVGRADTEAFF. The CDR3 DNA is TGTGCCAGCAGCGTGGGCAGGGCGGACACTGAAGCTTTCTTT.

CDR3 in amino acids: CSAHDRVLVNEQFF. The DNA for the CDR3 is TGCAGTGCCCACGACAGGGTATTAGTTAATGAGCAGTTCTTC. This chain links TRBV20-1 with TRBJ2-1; the match to TRBD1 covers 7 bases. V dropped 6 bases and J dropped 7; count of bases not matched to a gene: 12. This CDR3 has 14 amino acids. In germline, CDR1 is DFQATT, CDR2 SNEGSKA (reference sequence).

The CDR3 coding sequence is TGTGCCAGCTCTCTTTGGACTAGCGGGGGGCTCAATGAGCAGTTCTTC. Translation gives CASSLWTSGGLNEQFF. The V gene is TRBV18, the J gene TRBJ2-1; 14 bases are shared with TRBD2. J was trimmed by 6 bases and V by 6 bases; bases with no gene match: 7. CDR3 size: 16 residues. Per germline, CDR1 KGHSH and CDR2 LQKENI. The entire variable domain, with the rest obtained from reference TRBV18 and TRBJ2-1, is as follows: NAGVMQNPRHLVRRRGQEARLRCSPMKGHSHVYWYRQLPEEGLKFMVYLQKENIIDESGMPKERFSAEFPKEGPSILRIQQVVRGDSAAYFCASSLWTSGGLNEQFFGPGTRLTVL.

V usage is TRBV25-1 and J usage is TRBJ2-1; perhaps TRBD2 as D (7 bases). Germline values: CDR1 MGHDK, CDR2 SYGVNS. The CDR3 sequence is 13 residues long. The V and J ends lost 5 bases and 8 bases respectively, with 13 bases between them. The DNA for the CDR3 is TGTGCCAGCAGTCACCGGGGGGCTCATGAGCAGTTCTTC. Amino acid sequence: CASSHRGAHEQFF.

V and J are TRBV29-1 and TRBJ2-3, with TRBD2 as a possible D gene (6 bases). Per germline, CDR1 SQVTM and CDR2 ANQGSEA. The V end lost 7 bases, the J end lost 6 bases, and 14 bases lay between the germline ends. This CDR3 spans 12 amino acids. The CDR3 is CSATPEGDTQYF. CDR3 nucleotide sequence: TGCAGCGCCACCCCGGAGGGGGATACGCAGTATTTT.

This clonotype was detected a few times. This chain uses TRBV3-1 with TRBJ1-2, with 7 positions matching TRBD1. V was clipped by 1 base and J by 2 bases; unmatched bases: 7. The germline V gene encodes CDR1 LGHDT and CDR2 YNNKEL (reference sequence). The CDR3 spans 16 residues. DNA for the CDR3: TGTGCCAGCAGCCAAGGAAACAGGGGCCTCAACTATGGCTACACCTTC. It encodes CASSQGNRGLNYGYTF.